A single sample gave rise to the 3 T cell receptor beta chains below, sequenced in a study of patients and donors after allogeneic stem cell transplantation. TCRdb processed the RT-PCR reads anew with MiXCR; each CDR3 protein has one entry. Of some 880,000 distinct CDR3 sequences listed, roughly 18% were seen once; the top ten hold 5% to 7.5%. Material for sequencing was blood, either unsorted or a sorted T cell fraction (not recorded which). Source of these receptors: a human donor who was either an allogeneic HSCT recipient or a stem cell or donor lymphocyte infusion donor (not recorded which). It is not recorded whose cells these are; they may come from a transplant donor.

The J gene is TRBJ2-7, the V gene TRBV20-1; the match to TRBD1 covers 8 bases. CDR3 size: 14 residues. Germline V lookup: CDR1 DFQATT, CDR2 SNEGSKA (reference sequence). V lost 5 bases to trimming and J lost 3 bases; unmatched junction nucleotides: 9. This CDR3 is CSADDRGRSYEQYF. The CDR3 DNA sequence: TGCAGTGCTGACGACAGGGGAAGGAGCTACGAGCAGTACTTC.

This clonotype occurred a few times. The chain combines TRBV5-1 with TRBJ2-1; D gene unclear. V was clipped by 0 bases and J by 4 bases, with 11 bases between them. The CDR3 has 15 amino acids. Per germline, CDR1 SGHRS and CDR2 YFSETQ. The CDR3 is CASSLEGNTYNEQFF. CDR3 bases: TGCGCCAGCAGCTTGGAAGGGAATACGTACAATGAGCAGTTCTTC.

This clonotype was observed a handful of times. This rearrangement joins TRBV19 to TRBJ1-5; tentative D call: TRBD1 (5 bases). V gave up 5 bases and J gave up 2 bases, with 13 bases separating them. From germline, CDR1 is LNHDA and CDR2 SQIVND (reference sequence). CDR3 length equals 15 residues. CDR3 nucleotide sequence: TGTGCCAGTAGTCGGGCGCAGGGAGGCAATCAGCCCCAGCATTTT. This translates into CASSRAQGGNQPQHF. The whole variable domain, remainder taken from reference TRBV19 and TRBJ1-5, is DGGITQSPKYLFRKEGQNVTLSCEQNLNHDAMYWYRQDPGQGLRLIYYSQIVNDFQKGDIAEGYSVSREKKESFPLTVTSAQKNPTAFYLCASSRAQGGNQPQHFGDGTRLSIL.